The TCR beta chain under discussion was sequenced for a study of cytomegalovirus exposure and HLA in healthy donors. The study's findings and limits: Relative to equally common others, HLA-associated TCR beta chains showed greater clonal expansion in a later analysis.

With 60 Vbeta and 13 Jbeta primers, the PCR was carried out. Clones were read by immunoSEQ multiplex PCR, and TCRdb kept only the in-frame ones, dropping some. The sample comprises 90,000 or so clones, roughly 73% of which are singletons, and approximately 4.8% rests with the top ten. This clone came up a few times. Its matching antigen is unknown. The specimen was PBMCs. The receptor comes from a male donor in good health and CMV-seropositive.

CDR3 loop: CASSEHIGSNQPQHF. CDR3 nucleotides: TGTGCCAGCAGTGAACATATTGGCAGCAATCAGCCCCAGCATTTT. The chain is built from TRBV6-1 and TRBJ1-5; D gene unclear. This CDR3 contains 15 residues. V gave up 2 bases and J gave up 1 base, with 9 bases separating them. Germline values: CDR1 MNHNS, CDR2 SASEGT.